This T cell receptor beta chain appears in the sequencing data of a study of beta chain features in type 1 diabetes. The study, taken as a whole, reports: For type 1 diabetes patients, VDJ junctions showed fewer insertions and more deletions.

Germline CDR1 reads SGDLS; CDR2 reads YYNGEE. Deletions cut 0 bases from V and 7 bases from J, with 12 bases between. This CDR3 comprises 14 residues. As every portion of the isolated RNA was reverse transcribed, the sequencing read expressed TCRB transcripts. Naive, central memory and regulatory T cell samples averaged around 3.8 million reads. Method: immunoSEQ multiplex PCR; TCRdb's copy keeps in-frame clones and lacks some. The profile shows about 240,000 clones, 25% to 30% of them singletons. Purity above 98% was achieved in all sorted populations. Note on this clone: The antigen is not known.

This TCR was recovered from a man between 25 and 39 years old in good health. The sample was central memory CD4+ T cells from blood. The chain joins TRBV9 to TRBJ2-3; D remains ambiguous. The CDR3 here is CASSVGPDENTQYF. DNA for the CDR3: TGTGCCAGCAGCGTAGGACCGGATGAGAATACGCAGTATTTT.